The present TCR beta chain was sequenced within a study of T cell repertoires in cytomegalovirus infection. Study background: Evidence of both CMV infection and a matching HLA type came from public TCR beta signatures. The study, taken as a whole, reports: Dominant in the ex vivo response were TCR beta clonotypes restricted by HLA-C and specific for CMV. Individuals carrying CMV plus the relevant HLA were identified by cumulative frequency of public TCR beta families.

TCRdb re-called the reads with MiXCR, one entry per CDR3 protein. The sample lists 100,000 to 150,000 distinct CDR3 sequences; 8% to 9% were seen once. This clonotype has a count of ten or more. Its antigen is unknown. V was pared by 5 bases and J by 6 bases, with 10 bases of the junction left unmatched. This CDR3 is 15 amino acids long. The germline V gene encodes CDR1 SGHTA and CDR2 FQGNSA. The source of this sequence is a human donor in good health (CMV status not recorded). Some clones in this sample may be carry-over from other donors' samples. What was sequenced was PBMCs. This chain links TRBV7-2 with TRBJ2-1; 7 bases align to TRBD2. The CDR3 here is CASSPGGGGINEQFF. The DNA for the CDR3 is TGTGCCAGCAGCCCAGGTGGGGGGGGAATCAATGAGCAGTTCTTC.